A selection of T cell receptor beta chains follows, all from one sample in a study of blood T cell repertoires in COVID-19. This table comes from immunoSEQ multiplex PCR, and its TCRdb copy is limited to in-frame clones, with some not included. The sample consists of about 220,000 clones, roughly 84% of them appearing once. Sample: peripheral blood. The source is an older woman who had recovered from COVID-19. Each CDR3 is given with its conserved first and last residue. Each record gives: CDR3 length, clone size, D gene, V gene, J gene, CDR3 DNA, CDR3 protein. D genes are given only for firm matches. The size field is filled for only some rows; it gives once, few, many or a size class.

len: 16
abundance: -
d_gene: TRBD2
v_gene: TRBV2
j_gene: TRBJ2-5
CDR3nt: TGTGCCAGCAGTGCCGGGACTAGCGGGGAAGGGGAGACCCAGTACTTC
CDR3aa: CASSAGTSGEGETQYF

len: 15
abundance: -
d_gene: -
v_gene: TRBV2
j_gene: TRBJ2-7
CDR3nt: TGTGCCAGCAGTGAAGGGGGGGAAGGGCCCTACGAGCAGTACTTC
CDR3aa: CASSEGGEGPYEQYF

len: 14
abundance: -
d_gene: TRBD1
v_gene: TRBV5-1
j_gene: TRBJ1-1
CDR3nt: TGCGCCAGCAGCTCGGGGACAGGGGACACTGAAGCTTTCTTT
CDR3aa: CASSSGTGDTEAFF

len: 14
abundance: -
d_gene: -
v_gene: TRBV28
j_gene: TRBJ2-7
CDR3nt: TGTGCCAGCAGTACGACAGAACCTACCTACGAGCAGTACTTC
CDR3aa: CASSTTEPTYEQYF

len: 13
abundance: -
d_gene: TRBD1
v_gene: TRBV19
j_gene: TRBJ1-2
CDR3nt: TGTGCCACCGAAGGACAGGCCAACTATGGCTACACCTTC
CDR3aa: CATEGQANYGYTF

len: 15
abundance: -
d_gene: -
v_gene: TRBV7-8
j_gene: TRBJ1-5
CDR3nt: TGTGCCAGCAGCACATCAACCGGGTTTAAACAGCCCCAGCATTTT
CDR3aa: CASSTSTGFKQPQHF

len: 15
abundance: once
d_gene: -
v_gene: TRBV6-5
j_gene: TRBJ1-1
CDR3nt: TGTGCCAGCAGTTACTCTGGGCAAATGAACACTGAAGCTTTCTTT
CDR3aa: CASSYSGQMNTEAFF

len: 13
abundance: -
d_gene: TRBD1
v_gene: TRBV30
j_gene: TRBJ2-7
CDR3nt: TGTGCCTGTCAAGGGGGCACGTCATACGAGCAGTACTTC
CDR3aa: CACQGGTSYEQYF

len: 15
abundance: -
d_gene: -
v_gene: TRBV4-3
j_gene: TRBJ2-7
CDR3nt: TGCGCCAGCAGCCAAGACGCGTCTACTTCCTACGAGCAGTACTTC
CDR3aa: CASSQDASTSYEQYF

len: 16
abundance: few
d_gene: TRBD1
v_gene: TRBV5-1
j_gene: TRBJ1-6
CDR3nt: TGCGCCAGCAGCTCGGGACAGGGGATCTATAATTCACCCCTCCACTTT
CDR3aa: CASSSGQGIYNSPLHF

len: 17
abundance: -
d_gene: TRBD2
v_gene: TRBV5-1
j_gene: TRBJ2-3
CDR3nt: TGCGCCAGCAGCCTCACTACCGGGACTAGCAGAACAGATACGCAGTATTTT
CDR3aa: CASSLTTGTSRTDTQYF

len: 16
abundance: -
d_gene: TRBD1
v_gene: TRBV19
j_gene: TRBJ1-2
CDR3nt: TGTGCCAGTAGTGTCCCTCCGGGACAGGGGACCTATGGCTACACCTTC
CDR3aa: CASSVPPGQGTYGYTF

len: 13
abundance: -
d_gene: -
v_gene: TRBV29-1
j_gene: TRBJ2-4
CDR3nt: TGCAGCGTCTCACCACAGGGTAAAAACATTCAGTACTTC
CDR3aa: CSVSPQGKNIQYF

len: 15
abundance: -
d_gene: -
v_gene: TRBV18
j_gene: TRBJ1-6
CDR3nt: TGTGCCAGCTCACCCATGACAGGTGATAATTCACCCCTCCACTTT
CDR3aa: CASSPMTGDNSPLHF

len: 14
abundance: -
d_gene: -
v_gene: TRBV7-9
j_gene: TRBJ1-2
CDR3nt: TGTGCCAGCAGCTTAGCGCCAGAATACTATGGCTACACCTTC
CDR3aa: CASSLAPEYYGYTF

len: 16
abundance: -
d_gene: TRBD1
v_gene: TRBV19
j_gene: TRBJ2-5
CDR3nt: TGTGCCAGTAGTAGAGGACCGGGACAGGGTCAAGAGACCCAGTACTTC
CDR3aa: CASSRGPGQGQETQYF

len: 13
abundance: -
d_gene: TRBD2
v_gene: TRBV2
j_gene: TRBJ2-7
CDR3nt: TGTGCCAGCACAGCTAGCGGCGTCTACGAGCAGTACTTC
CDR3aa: CASTASGVYEQYF

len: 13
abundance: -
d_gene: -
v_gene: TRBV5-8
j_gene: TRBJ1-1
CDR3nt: TGTGCCAGCAGCTTTAGCAGGGGATCTGAAGCTTTCTTT
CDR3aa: CASSFSRGSEAFF

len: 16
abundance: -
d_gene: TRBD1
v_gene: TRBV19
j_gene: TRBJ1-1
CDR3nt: TGTGCCAGTAGTTCCTGGACAGGGGGTAGGAACACTGAAGCTTTCTTT
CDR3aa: CASSSWTGGRNTEAFF

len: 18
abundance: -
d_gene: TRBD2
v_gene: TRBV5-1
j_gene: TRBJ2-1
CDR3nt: TGCGCCAGCAGCTTGGCCATATCGGTTAGCGGGGGTATACATGAGCAGTTCTTC
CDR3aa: CASSLAISVSGGIHEQFF

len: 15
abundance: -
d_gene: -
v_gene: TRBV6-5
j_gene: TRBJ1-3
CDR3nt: TGTGCCAGCAGTTCCTGGGGGCAGAGTGGAAACACCATATATTTT
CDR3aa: CASSSWGQSGNTIYF

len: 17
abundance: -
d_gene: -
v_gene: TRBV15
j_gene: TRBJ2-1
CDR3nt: TGTGCCACCAGCAAACCCCGACACAGGTTCTCCTACAATGAGCAGTTCTTC
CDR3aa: CATSKPRHRFSYNEQFF

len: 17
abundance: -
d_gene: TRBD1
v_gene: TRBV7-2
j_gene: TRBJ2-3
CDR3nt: TGTGCCAGCAGCTTATACGGACAGGGATCGGGAACAGATACGCAGTATTTT
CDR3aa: CASSLYGQGSGTDTQYF

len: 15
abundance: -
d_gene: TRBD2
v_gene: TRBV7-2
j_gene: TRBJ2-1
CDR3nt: TGTGCCAGCAGCATTAGTGGGACTAGCGGTAATGAGCAGTTCTTC
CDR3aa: CASSISGTSGNEQFF

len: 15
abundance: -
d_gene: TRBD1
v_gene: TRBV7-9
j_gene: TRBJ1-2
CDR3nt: TGTGCCAGCAGCTTAGGGACAGGGAGTGACTATGGCTACACCTTC
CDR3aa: CASSLGTGSDYGYTF

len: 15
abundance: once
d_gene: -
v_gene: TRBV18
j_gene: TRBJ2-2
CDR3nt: TGTGCCAGCTCACTTGGTCCAGGGTACACCGGGGAGCTGTTTTTT
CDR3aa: CASSLGPGYTGELFF

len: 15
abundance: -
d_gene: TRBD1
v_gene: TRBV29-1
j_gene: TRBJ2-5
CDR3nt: TGCAGCGTAGATGGGACAGGGAGTGTCCAAGAGACCCAGTACTTC
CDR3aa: CSVDGTGSVQETQYF

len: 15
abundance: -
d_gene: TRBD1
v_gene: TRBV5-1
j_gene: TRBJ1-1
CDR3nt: TGCGCCAGCAGCTCACAGGGGATTTCGAACACTGAAGCTTTCTTT
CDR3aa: CASSSQGISNTEAFF

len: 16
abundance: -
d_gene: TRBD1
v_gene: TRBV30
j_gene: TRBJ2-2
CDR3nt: TGTGCCTGGAGTGTCCGACAGGGGGCGGCCACCGGGGAGCTGTTTTTT
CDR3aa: CAWSVRQGAATGELFF

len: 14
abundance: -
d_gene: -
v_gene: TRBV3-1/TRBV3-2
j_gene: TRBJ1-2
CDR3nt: TGTGCCAGCAGCCAAGGAACGGTTTTATATGGCTACACCTTC
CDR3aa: CASSQGTVLYGYTF

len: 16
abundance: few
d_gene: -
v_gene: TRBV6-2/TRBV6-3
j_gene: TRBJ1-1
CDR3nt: TGTGCCAGCAGTTACTCCGGGGGGGGTACGAACACTGAAGCTTTCTTT
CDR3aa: CASSYSGGGTNTEAFF

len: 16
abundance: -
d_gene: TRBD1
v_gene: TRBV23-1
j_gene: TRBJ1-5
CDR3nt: TGCGCCAGCAGTCAGTCCCCGGGGACAGGAGATCAGCCCCAGCATTTT
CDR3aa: CASSQSPGTGDQPQHF

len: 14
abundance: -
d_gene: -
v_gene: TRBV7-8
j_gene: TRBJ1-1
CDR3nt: TGTGCCAGCAGCGTGTCCACAGGGATTAATTGGGCTTTCTTT
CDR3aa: CASSVSTGINWAFF

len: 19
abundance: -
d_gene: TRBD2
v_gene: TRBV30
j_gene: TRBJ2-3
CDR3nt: TGTGCCTGGAGTGTATTATCTGAGGGTTGGGGGGGTGAGGGACATACGCAGTATTTT
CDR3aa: CAWSVLSEGWGGEGHTQYF

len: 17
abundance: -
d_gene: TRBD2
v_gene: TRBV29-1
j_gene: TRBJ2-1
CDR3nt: TGCAGCGTTGGCGCTTACTCTAGCGGCGCCTCCTACAATGAGCAGTTCTTC
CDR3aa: CSVGAYSSGASYNEQFF

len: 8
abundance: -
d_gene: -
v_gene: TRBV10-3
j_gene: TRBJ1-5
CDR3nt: TGTGCCATCAGTACTCGGCATTTT
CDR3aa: CAISTRHF

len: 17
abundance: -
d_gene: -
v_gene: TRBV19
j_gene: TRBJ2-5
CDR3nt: TGTGCCAGTACGGGTTATGGACTATTCGGAGTTGGAGAGACCCAGTACTTC
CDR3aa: CASTGYGLFGVGETQYF

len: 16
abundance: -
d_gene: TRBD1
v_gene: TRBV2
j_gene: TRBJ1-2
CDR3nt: TGTGCCAGCAGTGTATTAAAGGGGGCAGGGACCTATGGCTACACCTTC
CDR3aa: CASSVLKGAGTYGYTF

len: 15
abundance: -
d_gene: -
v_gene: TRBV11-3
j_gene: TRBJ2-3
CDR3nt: TGTGCCAGCAGCTTAGGCGGATCTAGCACAGATACGCAGTATTTT
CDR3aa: CASSLGGSSTDTQYF

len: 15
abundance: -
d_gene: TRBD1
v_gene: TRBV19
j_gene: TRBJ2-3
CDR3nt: TGTGCCAGTACCCAGGGGGACAGTTCCACAGATACGCAGTATTTT
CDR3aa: CASTQGDSSTDTQYF

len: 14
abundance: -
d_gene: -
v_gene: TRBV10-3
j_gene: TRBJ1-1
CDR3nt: TGTGCCATCAGGACTGCGGTTGAGAACACTGAAGCTTTCTTT
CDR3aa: CAIRTAVENTEAFF

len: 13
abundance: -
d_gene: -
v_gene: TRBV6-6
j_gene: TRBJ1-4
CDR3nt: TGTGCCACCAGCGCAGTCCCTAATGAAAAACTGTTTTTT
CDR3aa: CATSAVPNEKLFF

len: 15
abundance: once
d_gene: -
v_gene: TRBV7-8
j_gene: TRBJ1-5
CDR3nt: TGTGCCAGCAGCTCCATCGCGGGCCCGAATCAGCCCCAGCATTTT
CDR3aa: CASSSIAGPNQPQHF

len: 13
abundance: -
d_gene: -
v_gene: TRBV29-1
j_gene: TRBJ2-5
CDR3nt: TGCAGCGGCGGGGTGGGGGGGCGAGAGACCCAGTACTTC
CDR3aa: CSGGVGGRETQYF

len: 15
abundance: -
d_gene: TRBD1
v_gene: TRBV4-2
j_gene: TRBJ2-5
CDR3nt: TGTGCCAGCAGCCAAGCCGGGACAGGGGAGGAGACCCAGTACTTC
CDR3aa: CASSQAGTGEETQYF

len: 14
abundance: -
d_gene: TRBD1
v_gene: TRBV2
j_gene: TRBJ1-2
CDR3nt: TGTGCCAGCAGACCCGGGACAGAATTCTATGGCTACACCTTC
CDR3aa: CASRPGTEFYGYTF

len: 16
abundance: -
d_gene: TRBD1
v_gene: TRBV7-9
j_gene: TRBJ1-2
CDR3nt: TGTGCCAGCAGCTCCCCGGGACAGGGGAAGGGGTATGGCTACACCTTC
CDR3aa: CASSSPGQGKGYGYTF

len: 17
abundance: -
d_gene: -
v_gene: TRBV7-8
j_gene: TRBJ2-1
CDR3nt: TGTGCCAGCAGCTTCTACCCTACCGGGGAATCCTACAATGAGCAGTTCTTC
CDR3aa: CASSFYPTGESYNEQFF

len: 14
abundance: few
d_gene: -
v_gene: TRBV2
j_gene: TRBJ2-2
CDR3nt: TGTGCCAGCAGTTACACATCGAACACCGGGGAGCTGTTTTTT
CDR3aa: CASSYTSNTGELFF